Presented here are 5 T cell receptor beta chains from one specimen sequenced in a study of response to subunit inactivated influenza vaccine. Each CDR3 protein gets one entry after TCRdb re-called the RT-PCR reads with MiXCR. The sample lists 700,000 to 800,000 distinct CDR3 sequences; approximately 17% were seen once. Source: PBMCs from blood, taken more than 4 days after vaccination. The source is a man between 50 and 59 years old who received an inactivated influenza vaccine.

The rearrangement links TRBV27 to TRBJ2-7; TRBD2 matches at 10 bases. The V segment lost 1 base and the J segment 0 bases; nucleotides outside the gene matches: 9. Germline assignment: CDR1 MNHEY and CDR2 SMNVEV (reference sequence). CDR3 size: 18 residues. The CDR3 here is CASSLLGPGLADSYEQYF. In DNA form, the CDR3 reads TGTGCCAGCAGTTTATTGGGGCCCGGACTAGCGGACTCCTACGAGCAGTACTTC.

Here the CDR3 DNA reads TGTGCCAGCAGTTTAGAGGAGGCCGGTATGAAGACCCAGTACTTC. This translates into CASSLEEAGMKTQYF. The chain employs TRBV12-3 or TRBV12-4 and TRBJ2-5; weak D call: TRBD2 (5 bases). V shed 1 base and J shed 6 bases, with 15 bases lying between them. This CDR3 has 15 residues.

The chain carries TRBV6-5 and TRBJ1-1; D not resolved. Trimming removed 2 bases from V and 1 base from J, with 11 bases in between. Germline CDR1 MNHEY, CDR2 SVGAGI. This CDR3 spans 15 amino acids. The CDR3, as DNA: TGTGCCAGCAGTTACCTAGGGCCCCAGAACACTGAAGCTTTCTTT. Its protein product is CASSYLGPQNTEAFF.

This clonotype occurred a few times. V and J are TRBV5-6 and TRBJ1-1; D remains ambiguous. V was clipped by 3 bases and J by 6 bases, with 12 bases between them. The CDR3 totals 13 residues. Germline V CDR1 and CDR2: SGHDT, YYEEEE. The CDR3 spells CASSSDSFPEAFF. DNA of the CDR3: TGTGCCAGCAGCTCCGACTCCTTCCCTGAAGCTTTCTTT.

The J gene is TRBJ2-7, the V gene TRBV27; 11 bases agree with TRBD2. Germline assignment: CDR1 MNHEY and CDR2 SMNVEV (reference sequence). With V trimmed by 1 base and J by 6 bases, 14 bases remained unmatched. The CDR3 has 18 amino acids. The CDR3, as DNA: TGTGCCAGCAGTTTATTCGCCCTTTCAACTAGCGGGAGTCCCGAGCAGTACTTC. Protein: CASSLFALSTSGSPEQYF.